These T cell receptor beta chains were read from a single sample in a study of CXCR3-negative and CXCR3-positive naive CD8 T cells. TCRdb reprocessed the 5' RACE reads, with one entry per CDR3 protein and no DNA. The table gives roughly 140,000 distinct CDR3 sequences; the top ten clones make up about 0.28% of it. Sequencing was done on a sample of naive CXCR3+ CD8+ T cells from blood. All receptors derive from a human donor in good health. Some clones in this sample may be carry-over from other donors' samples. CDR3s include the opening cysteine and the closing phenylalanine or tryptophan.

V gene	J gene	CDR3 protein
TRBV21-1	TRBJ2-7	CASSKRGTGGGCYEQYF
TRBV4-1	TRBJ2-1	CASSHTGANNEQFF
TRBV27	TRBJ2-7	CASSFLEGYEQYF
TRBV28	TRBJ2-1	CASSPPGAFNEQFF
TRBV12-3/TRBV12-4	TRBJ1-2	CASSLGQGSGYTF
TRBV15	TRBJ1-2	CATSRDHEGEGYTF
TRBV11-3	TRBJ2-3	CASSSTTGTGSDTQYF
TRBV28	TRBJ2-3	CASSSRGRTDTQYF
TRBV6-6	TRBJ1-1	CASTGTGTLWTEAFF
TRBV12-3/TRBV12-4	TRBJ2-1	CASSLERNEQFF
TRBV11-3	TRBJ1-1	CASSPALIPEAFF
TRBV7-9	TRBJ2-7	CASSPLGGLAGAYEQYF
TRBV29-1	TRBJ2-5	CSVEVLGNQETQYF
TRBV7-9	TRBJ1-2	CASSPRFSGTGNYGYTF
TRBV7-9	TRBJ2-2	CASSSGLADLTGELFF
TRBV14	TRBJ1-1	CASSQDEPANTEAFF
TRBV11-2	TRBJ2-7	CASSLGADLYEQYF
TRBV21-1	TRBJ2-7	CASSTNQRTSQVYEQYF
TRBV5-1	TRBJ1-2	CASSFGTGGTYGYTF
TRBV7-9	TRBJ2-7	CASSAGASYEQYF
TRBV29-1	TRBJ2-7	CSVEGGVRAGTYEQYF
TRBV21-1	TRBJ2-3	CASSPRTGGTDTQYF
TRBV25-1	TRBJ2-7	CAAGGGRTYEQYF
TRBV20-1	TRBJ1-2	CSARGVWGYTF
TRBV5-4	TRBJ2-7	CASSLDEYEQYF